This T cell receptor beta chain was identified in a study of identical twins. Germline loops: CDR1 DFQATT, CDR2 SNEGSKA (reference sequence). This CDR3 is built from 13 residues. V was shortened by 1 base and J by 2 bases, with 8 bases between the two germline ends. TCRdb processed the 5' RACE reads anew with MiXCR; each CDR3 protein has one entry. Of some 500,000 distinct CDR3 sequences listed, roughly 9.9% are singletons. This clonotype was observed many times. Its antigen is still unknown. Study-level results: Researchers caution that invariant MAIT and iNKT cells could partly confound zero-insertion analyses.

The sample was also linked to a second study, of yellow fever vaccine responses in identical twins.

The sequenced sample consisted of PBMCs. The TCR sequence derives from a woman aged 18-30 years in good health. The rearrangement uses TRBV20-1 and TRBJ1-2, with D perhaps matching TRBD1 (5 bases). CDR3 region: CSARGDSNYGYTF. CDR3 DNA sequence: TGCAGTGCTAGAGGTGACAGCAACTATGGCTACACCTTC.